In its sample, the clone carrying this T cell receptor beta chain was seen many times. The antigen remains unidentified. The sample comes from a study of molecular identifiers for immune sequencing clone quantification. Points from the study as a whole: Spiked Jurkat TCR RNA equivalent to one cell reportedly surfaced among about a million naive cells.

Per the germline V gene, CDR1 is DFQATT and CDR2 is SNEGSKA (reference sequence). The CDR3 runs 17 residues. With 2 bases clipped from V and 0 bases from J, the junction kept 9 bases outside the gene matches. It was from approximately 22,000 to 940,000 sorted cells, with 10%, 30% or 50% RNA, that naive CD8 libraries came. For bulk TCR libraries, previously described methods and listed TCR primers were used. One entry per CDR3 protein results from TCRdb running MiXCR on the PCR reads. The table has under 800,000 distinct CDR3 sequences, about 25% seen once. Material for sequencing was naive CD8+ T cells from blood, with Jurkat cell RNA spiked in. Regarding subset: FACS-sorted CD8+CD4-CCR7+CD45RA+ naive T cells. This sequence was found in a human donor in good health. Some libraries in this study had Jurkat cell RNA spiked in. V usage is TRBV20-1 and J usage is TRBJ2-4; 8 bases match TRBD2. This chain's CDR3 is CSARPSGSETAKNIQYF. CDR3 coding DNA: TGCAGTGCTAGACCCAGCGGGAGCGAAACAGCCAAAAACATTCAGTACTTC.